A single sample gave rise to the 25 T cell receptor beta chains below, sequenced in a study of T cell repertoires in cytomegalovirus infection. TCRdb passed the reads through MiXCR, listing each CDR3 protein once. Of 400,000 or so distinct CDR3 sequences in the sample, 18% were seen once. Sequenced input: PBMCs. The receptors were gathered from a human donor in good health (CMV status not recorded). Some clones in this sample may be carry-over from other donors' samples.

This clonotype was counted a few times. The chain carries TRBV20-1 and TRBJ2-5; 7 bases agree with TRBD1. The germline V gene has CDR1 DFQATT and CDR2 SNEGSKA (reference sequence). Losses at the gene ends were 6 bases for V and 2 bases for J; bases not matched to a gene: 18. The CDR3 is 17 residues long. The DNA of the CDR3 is TGCAGTGCCTACAGGGCCTCCAGGGGGACGAGGCAAGAGACCCAGTACTTC. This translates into CSAYRASRGTRQETQYF.

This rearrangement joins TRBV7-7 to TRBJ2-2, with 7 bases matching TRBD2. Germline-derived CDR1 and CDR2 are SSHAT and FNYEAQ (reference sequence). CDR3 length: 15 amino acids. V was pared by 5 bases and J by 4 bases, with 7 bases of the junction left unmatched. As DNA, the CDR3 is TGTGCCAGCAGCCCCATGGGGGGGTCCACCGGGGAGCTGTTTTTT. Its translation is CASSPMGGSTGELFF.

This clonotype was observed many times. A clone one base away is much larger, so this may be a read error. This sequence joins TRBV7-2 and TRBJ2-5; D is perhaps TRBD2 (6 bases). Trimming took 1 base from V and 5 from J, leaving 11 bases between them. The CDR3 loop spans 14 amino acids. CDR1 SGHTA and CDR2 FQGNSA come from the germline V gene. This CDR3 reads CASSLDAGRETQYF. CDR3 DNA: TGTGCCAGCAGCTTAGATGCAGGGAGGGAGACCCAGTACTTC.

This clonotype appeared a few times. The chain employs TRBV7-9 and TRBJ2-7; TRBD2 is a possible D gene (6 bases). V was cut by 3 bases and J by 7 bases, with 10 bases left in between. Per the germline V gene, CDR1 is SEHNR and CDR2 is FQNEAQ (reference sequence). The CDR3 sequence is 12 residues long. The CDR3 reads CASSLVADEQYF. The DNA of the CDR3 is TGTGCCAGCAGCTTGGTAGCGGATGAGCAGTACTTC.

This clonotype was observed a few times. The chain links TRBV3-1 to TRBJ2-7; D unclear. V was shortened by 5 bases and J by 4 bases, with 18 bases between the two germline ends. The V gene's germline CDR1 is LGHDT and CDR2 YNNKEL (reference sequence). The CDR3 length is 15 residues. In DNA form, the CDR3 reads TGTGCCAGCAGCGAAACTTATAAAGCCGTGTACGAGCAGTACTTC. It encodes CASSETYKAVYEQYF.

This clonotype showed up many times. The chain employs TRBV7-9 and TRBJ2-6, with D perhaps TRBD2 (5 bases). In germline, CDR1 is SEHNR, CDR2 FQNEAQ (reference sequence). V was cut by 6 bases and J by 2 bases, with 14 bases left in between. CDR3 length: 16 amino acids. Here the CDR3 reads CASRPPAGAGANVLTF. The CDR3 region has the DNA TGTGCCAGCAGACCCCCCGCCGGGGCTGGGGCCAACGTCCTGACTTTC.

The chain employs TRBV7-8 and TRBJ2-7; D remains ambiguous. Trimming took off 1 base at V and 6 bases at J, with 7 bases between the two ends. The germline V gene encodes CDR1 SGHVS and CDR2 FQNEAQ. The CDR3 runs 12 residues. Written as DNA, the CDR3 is TGTGCCAGCAGCTTAGGACTCGGCGAGCAGTACTTC. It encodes CASSLGLGEQYF. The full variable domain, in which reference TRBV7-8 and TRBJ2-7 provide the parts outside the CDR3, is GAGVSQSPRYKVAKRGQDVALRCDPISGHVSLFWYQQALGQGPEFLTYFQNEAQLDKSGLPSDRFFAERPEGSVSTLKIQRTQQEDSAVYLCASSLGLGEQYFGPGTRLTVT.

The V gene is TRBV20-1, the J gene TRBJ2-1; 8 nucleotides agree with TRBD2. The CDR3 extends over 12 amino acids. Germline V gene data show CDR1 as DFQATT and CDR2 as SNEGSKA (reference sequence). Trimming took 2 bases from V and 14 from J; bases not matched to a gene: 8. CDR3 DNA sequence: TGCAGTGCTAGAATCCAGCGGGGGTCGGAGTTCTTC. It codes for CSARIQRGSEFF.

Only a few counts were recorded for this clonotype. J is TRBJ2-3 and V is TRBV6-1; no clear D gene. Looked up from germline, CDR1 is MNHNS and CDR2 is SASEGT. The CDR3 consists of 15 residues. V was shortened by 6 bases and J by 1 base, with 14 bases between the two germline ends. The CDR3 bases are TGTGCCAGCAGCCTTGGACGATACGGCACAGATACGCAGTATTTT. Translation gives CASSLGRYGTDTQYF.

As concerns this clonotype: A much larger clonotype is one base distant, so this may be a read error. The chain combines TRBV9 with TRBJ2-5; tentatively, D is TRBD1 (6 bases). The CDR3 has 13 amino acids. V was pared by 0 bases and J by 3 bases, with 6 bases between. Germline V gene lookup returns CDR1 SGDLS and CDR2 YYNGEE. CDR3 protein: CASSVGTEETQYF. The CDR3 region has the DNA TGTGCCAGCAGCGTAGGGACAGAAGAGACCCAGTACTTC.

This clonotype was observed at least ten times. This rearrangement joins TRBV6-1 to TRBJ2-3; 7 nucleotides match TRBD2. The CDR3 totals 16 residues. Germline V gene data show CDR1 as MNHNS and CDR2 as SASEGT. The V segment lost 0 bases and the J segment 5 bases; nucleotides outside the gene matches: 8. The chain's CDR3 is CASSEAWREYGDTQYF. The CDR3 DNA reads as TGTGCCAGCAGTGAAGCTTGGCGGGAGTACGGAGATACGCAGTATTTT.

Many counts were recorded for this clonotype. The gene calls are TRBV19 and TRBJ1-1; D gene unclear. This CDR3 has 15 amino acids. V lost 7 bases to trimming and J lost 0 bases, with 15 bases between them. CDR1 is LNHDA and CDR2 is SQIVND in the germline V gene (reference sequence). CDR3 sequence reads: CASTLAQNLNTEAFF. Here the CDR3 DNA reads TGTGCCAGTACCCTCGCACAGAACTTGAACACTGAAGCTTTCTTT.

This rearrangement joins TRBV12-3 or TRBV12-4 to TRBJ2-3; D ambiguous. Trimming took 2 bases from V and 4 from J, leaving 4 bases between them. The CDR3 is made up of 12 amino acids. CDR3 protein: CASSLISDTQYF. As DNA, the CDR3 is TGTGCCAGCAGTTTAATTTCAGATACGCAGTATTTT.

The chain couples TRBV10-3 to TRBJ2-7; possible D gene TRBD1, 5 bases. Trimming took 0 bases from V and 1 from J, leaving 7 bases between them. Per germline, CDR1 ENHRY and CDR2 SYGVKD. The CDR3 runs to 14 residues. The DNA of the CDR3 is TGTGCCATCAGTGAGTCCCAGGGATCCTACGAGCAGTACTTC. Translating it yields CAISESQGSYEQYF.

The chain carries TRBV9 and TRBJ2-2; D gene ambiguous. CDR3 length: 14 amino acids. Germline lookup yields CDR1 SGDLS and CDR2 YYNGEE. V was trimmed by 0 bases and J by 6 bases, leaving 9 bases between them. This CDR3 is CASSVAGIPGELFF. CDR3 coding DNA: TGTGCCAGCAGCGTAGCCGGCATTCCCGGGGAGCTGTTTTTT.

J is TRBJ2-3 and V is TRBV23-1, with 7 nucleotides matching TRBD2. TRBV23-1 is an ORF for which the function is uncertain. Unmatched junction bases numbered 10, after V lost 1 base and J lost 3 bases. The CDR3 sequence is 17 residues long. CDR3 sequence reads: CASSQFLPGEGTDTQYF. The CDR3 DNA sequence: TGCGCCAGCAGTCAATTTTTACCCGGGGAGGGTACAGATACGCAGTATTTT.

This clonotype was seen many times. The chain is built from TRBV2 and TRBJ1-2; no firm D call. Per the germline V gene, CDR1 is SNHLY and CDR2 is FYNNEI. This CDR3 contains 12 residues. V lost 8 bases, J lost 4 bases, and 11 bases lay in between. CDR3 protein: CASARLGYGYTF. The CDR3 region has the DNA TGTGCCAGCGCGAGGTTGGGCTATGGCTACACCTTC.

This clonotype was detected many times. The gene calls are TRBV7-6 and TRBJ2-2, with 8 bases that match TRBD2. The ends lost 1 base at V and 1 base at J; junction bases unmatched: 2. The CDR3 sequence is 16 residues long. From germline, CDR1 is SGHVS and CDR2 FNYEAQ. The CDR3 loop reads CASSLVGGVNTGELFF. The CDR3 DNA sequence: TGTGCCAGCAGCTTAGTCGGGGGGGTGAACACCGGGGAGCTGTTTTTT.

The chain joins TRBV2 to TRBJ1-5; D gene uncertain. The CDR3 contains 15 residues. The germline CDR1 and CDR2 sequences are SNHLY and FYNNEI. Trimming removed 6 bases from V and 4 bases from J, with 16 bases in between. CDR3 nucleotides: TGTGCCAGCAGGCCCGGGCCTGACCCTAATCAGCCCCAGCATTTT. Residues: CASRPGPDPNQPQHF.

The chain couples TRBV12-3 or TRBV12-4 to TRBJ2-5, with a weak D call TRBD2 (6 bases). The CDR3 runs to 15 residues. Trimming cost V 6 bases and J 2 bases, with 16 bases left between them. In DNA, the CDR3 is TGTGCCAGCAGCCGCAGCTCCGGGACTCAAGAGACCCAGTACTTC. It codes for CASSRSSGTQETQYF.

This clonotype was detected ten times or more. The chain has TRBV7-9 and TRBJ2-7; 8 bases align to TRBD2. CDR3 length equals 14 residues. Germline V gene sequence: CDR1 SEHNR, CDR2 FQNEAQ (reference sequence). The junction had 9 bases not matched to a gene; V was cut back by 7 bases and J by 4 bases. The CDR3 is CASTPAGVAYEQYF. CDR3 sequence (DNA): TGTGCCAGCACCCCAGCGGGAGTGGCGTACGAGCAGTACTTC.

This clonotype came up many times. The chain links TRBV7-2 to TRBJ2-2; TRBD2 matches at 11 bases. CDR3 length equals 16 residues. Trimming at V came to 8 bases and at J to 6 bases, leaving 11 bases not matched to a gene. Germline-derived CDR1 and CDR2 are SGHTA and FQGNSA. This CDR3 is CASSASGGRLPGELFF. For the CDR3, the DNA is TGTGCCAGCTCGGCTAGCGGGGGGCGACTGCCCGGGGAGCTGTTTTTT.

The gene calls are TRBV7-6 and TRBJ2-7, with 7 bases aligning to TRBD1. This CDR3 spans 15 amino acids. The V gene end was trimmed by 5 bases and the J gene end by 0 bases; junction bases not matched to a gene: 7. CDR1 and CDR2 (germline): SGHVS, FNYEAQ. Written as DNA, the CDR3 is TGTGCCAGCAGCGAAGGACAGGACATCTCCTACGAGCAGTACTTC. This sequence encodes CASSEGQDISYEQYF.

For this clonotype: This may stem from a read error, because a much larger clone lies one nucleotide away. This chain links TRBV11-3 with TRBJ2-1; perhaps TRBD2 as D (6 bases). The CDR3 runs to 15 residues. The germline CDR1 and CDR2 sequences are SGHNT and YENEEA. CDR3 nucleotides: TGTGTCAGCAGCTTAGCGGAAACAAGCCACAATGAGCAGTTCTTC. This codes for CVSSLAETSHNEQFF. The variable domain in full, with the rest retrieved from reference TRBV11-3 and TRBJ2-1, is EAGVVQSPRYKIIEKKQPVAFWCNPISGHNTLYWYLQNLGQGPELLIRYENEEAVDDSQLPKDRFSAERLKGVDSTLKIQPAELGDSAVYLCVSSLAETSHNEQFFGPGTRLTVL.

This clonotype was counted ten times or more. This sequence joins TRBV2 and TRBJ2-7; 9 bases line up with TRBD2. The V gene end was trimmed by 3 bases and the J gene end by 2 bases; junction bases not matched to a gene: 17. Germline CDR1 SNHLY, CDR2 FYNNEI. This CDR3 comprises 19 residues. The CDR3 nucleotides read TGTGCCAGCAGTGATTTCGGAGGGGCTTGGCGGGGGGGACCCTACGAGCAGTACTTC. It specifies CASSDFGGAWRGGPYEQYF.